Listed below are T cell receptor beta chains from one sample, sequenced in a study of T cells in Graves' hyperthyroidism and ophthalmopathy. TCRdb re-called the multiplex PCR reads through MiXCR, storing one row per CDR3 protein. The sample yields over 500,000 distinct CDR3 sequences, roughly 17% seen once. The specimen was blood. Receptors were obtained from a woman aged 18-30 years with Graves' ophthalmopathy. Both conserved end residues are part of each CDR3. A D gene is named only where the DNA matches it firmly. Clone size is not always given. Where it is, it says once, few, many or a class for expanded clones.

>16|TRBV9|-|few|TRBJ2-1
TGTGCCAGCAGCCCCTCACGGAGCGGTGTCTACAATGAGCAGTTCTTC
CASSPSRSGVYNEQFF
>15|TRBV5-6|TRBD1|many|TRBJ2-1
TGTGCCAGCAGCGTGACAGGGAGAGGGTACAATGAGCAGTTCTTC
CASSVTGRGYNEQFF
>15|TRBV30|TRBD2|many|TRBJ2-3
TGTGCCTGGAGTTCCGGTAGCGGGAGCACAGATACGCAGTATTTT
CAWSSGSGSTDTQYF
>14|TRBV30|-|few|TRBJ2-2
TGTGCTTCCGAGGGGGGGCGAGACACCGGGGAGCTGTTTTTT
CASEGGRDTGELFF
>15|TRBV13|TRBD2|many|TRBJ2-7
TGTGCCAGCAGCTTAGGGACTAGCGGTTTAGAAGAGCAGTACTTC
CASSLGTSGLEEQYF
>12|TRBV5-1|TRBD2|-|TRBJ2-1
TGCGCCAGCAGCCTGAAGCGGGAGGTACCGTTCTTC
CASSLKREVPFF
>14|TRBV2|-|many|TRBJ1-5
TGTGCCAGCAGTGAAACCCGGGCTTATCAGCCCCAGCATTTT
CASSETRAYQPQHF
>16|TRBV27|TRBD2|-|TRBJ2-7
TGTGCCAGCAGTTTATTATCTAGCGGGGGGGCCTACGAGCAGTACTTC
CASSLLSSGGAYEQYF
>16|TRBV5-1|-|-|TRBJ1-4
TGCGCCAGCAGCTTGGGAGGATCCACAACTAATGAAAAACTGTTTTTT
CASSLGGSTTNEKLFF
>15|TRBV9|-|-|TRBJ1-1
TGTGCCAGCAGCGTAGATCCGCAGGCGAACACTGAAGCTTTCTTT
CASSVDPQANTEAFF
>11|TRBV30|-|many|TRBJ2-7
TGTGCCTGGATGCTGGGTTTAGAGCAGTACTTC
CAWMLGLEQYF
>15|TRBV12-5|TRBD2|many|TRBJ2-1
TGTGCTAGTGGTTTGGGACTAGCGGGAGGGGGTGAGCAGTTCTTC
CASGLGLAGGGEQFF
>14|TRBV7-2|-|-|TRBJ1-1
TGTGCCAGCAGTCTTTCAATCGGGGGGACTGAAGCTTTCTTT
CASSLSIGGTEAFF
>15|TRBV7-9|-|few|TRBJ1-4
TGTGCCAGCAGCTTAGCGAGTGGGGAGAATGAAAAACTGTTTTTT
CASSLASGENEKLFF
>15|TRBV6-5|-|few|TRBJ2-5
TGTGCCAGCAGTTATACGGGCGGGTACCAAGAGACCCAGTACTTC
CASSYTGGYQETQYF
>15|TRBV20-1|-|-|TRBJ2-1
TGCAGTGCTAGTGATAGACAGCTCTCCTACAATGAGCAGTTCTTC
CSASDRQLSYNEQFF
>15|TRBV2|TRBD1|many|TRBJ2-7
TGTGCCAGCAGAAGGAAGGACAGGGGTCCCTACGAGCAGTACTTC
CASRRKDRGPYEQYF
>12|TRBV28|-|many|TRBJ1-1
TGTGCCAGCAGTCTCCGACAGGCTGAAGCTTTCTTT
CASSLRQAEAFF
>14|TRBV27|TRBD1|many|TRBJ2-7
TGTGCCAGCAGCTTTGGACAGGGGGATTACGAGCAGTACTTC
CASSFGQGDYEQYF
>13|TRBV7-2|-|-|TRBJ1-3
TGTGCCAGCAGCTTAGCGCTCAGAAACACCATATATTTT
CASSLALRNTIYF
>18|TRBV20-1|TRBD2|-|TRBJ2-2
TGCAGTGCCCTAGAGAAACTAGCGCCCAACTCGAGAAAGAGGGAGCTGCTTTTT
CSALEKLAPNSRKRELLF
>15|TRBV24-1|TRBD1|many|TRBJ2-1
TGTGCCGCCAGTGATTTGGGGACAGGGGCTGATGAGCAGTTCTTC
CAASDLGTGADEQFF
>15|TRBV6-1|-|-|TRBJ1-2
TGTGCCAGCAGTGACTTAAGGAGATCCAACTATGGCTACACCTTC
CASSDLRRSNYGYTF
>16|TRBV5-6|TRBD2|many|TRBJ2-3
TGTGCCAGCAGCTGGGCCCTAGCGGGGAGCACAGATACGCAGTATTTT
CASSWALAGSTDTQYF
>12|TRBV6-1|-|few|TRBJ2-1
TGTGCCAGCAGTCCGACGGGCGTTGAGCAGTTCTTC
CASSPTGVEQFF
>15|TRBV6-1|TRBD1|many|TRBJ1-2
TGTGCCAGCAGTCTCGGACAGGGAGGAAGCTATGGCTACACCTTC
CASSLGQGGSYGYTF
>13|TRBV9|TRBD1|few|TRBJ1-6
TGTGCCAGCTCGGGACAGCCGAATTCACCCCTCCACTTT
CASSGQPNSPLHF
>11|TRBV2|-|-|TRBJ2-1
TGTGCCAGCAGTACTACGGATGAGCAGTTCTTC
CASSTTDEQFF
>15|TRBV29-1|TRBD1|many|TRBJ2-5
TGCAGCGGGTGTGTCCCGGACAGGGACCAAGAGACCCAGTACTTC
CSGCVPDRDQETQYF
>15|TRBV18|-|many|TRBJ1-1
TGTGCCAGCTCACCACCGTCAACGGGCCACACTGAAGCTTTCTTT
CASSPPSTGHTEAFF
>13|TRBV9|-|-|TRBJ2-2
TGTGCCAGCAGCATTGACAGCGCCGGGGAGCTGTTTTTT
CASSIDSAGELFF